The 4 T cell receptor beta chains given below trace back to one sample, sequenced in a study of T-cell memory formation after mild COVID-19. TCRdb reprocessed the 5' RACE reads via MiXCR and lists one record per CDR3 protein. Among 500,000 to 600,000 distinct CDR3 sequences listed, approximately 18% were seen once. Sequencing was performed on PBMCs or a T cell subset sorted from them (not recorded which). The receptors come from an adult woman who had mild COVID-19 (a few samples of this study predate the infection). Cell type and time point are not known.

The chain joins TRBV18 to TRBJ2-2; no firm D call. Trimming pared 3 bases from V and 3 bases from J, leaving 5 bases between. CDR1 and CDR2 from the germline V gene are KGHSH and LQKENI. The CDR3 is 13 residues long. The CDR3 DNA follows: TGTGCCAGCTCACCGATGCACACCGGGGAGCTGTTTTTT. This codes for CASSPMHTGELFF.

This clonotype has at least ten counts. One junction end disagrees with the germline gene, perhaps due to a read error. The V call is TRBV5-1, the J call TRBJ1-1; a weak D match, TRBD1 (5 bases). This CDR3 contains 13 residues. CDR1 SGHRS and CDR2 YFSETQ come from the germline V gene. CDR3 loop: CASSPDGGTEAFF. CDR3 nucleotide sequence: TGTGCCAGCAGCCCAGACGGGGGGACTGAAGCTTTCTTT.

This clonotype was counted many times. The chain employs TRBV12-3 or TRBV12-4 and TRBJ2-7; D may correspond to TRBD1 or TRBD2 (5 bases each). The CDR3 has 15 residues. V gave up 1 base and J gave up 4 bases, with 14 bases separating them. The CDR3 region has the DNA TGTGCCAGCAGTTTAGAACCGGGACGTCTATACGAGCAGTACTTC. It codes for CASSLEPGRLYEQYF.

The chain uses TRBV27 and TRBJ2-2; the D is unclear. Trimming cost V 4 bases and J 6 bases, with 15 bases left between them. Looked up from germline, CDR1 is MNHEY and CDR2 is SMNVEV (reference sequence). This CDR3 comprises 15 residues. CDR3 region: CASSSFTAGAGELFF. DNA for the CDR3: TGTGCCAGCAGTTCTTTCACGGCTGGGGCCGGGGAGCTGTTTTTT.